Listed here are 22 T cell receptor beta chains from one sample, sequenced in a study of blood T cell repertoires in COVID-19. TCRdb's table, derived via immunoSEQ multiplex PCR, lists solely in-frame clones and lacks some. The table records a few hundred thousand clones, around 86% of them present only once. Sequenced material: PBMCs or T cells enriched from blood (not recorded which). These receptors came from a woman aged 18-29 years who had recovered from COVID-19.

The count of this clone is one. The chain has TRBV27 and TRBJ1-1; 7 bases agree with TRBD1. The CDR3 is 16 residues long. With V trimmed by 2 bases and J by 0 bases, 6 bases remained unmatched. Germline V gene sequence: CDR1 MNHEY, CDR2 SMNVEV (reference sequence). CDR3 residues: CASSLETGTVNTEAFF. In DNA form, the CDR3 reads TGTGCCAGCAGTTTAGAGACCGGGACAGTGAACACTGAAGCTTTCTTT.

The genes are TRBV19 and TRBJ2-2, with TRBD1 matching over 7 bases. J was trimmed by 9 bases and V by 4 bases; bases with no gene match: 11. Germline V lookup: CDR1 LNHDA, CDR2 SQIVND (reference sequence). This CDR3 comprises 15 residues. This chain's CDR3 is CASSNTPQGNRELFF. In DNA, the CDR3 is TGTGCCAGTAGTAATACCCCACAGGGGAACCGGGAGCTGTTTTTT.

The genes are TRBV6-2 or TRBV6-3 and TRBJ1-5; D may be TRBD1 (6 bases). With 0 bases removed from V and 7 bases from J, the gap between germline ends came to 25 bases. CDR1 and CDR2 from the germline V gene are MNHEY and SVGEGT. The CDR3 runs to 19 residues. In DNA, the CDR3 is TGTGCCAGCAGTTACTCGAAGCTCGCGGATGCGGGGGCCAGCCAGCCCCAGCATTTT. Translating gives CASSYSKLADAGASQPQHF.

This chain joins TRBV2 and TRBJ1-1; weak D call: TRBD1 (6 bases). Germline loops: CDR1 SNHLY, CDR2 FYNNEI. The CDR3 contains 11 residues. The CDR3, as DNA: TGTGGTACAGGGAGGGAGTCTGAAGCTTTCTTT. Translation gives CGTGRESEAFF. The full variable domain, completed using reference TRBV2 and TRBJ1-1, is EPEVTQTPSHQVTQMGQEVILRCVPISNHLYFYWYRQILGQKVEFLVSFYNNEISEKSEIFDDQFSVERPDGSNFTLKIRSTKLEDSAMYFCGTGRESEAFFGQGTRLTVV.

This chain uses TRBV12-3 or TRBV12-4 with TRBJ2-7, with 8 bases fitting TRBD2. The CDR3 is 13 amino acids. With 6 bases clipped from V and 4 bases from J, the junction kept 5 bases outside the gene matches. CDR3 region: CASRVTSEYEQYF. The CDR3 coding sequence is TGTGCCAGCAGGGTGACTAGCGAGTACGAGCAGTACTTC.

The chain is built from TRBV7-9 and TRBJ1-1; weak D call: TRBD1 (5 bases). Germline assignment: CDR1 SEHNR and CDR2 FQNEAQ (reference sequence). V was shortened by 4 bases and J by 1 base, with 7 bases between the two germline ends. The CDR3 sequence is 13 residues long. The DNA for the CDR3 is TGTGCCAGCAGCTATACAGGGAACACTGAAGCTTTCTTT. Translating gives CASSYTGNTEAFF.

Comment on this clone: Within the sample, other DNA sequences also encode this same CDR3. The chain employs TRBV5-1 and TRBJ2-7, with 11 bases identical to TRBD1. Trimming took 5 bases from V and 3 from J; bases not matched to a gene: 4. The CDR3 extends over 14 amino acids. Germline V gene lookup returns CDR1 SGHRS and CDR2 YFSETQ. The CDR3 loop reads CASSPGQGDYEQYF. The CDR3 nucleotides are TGCGCCAGCAGTCCGGGACAGGGGGACTACGAGCAGTACTTC.

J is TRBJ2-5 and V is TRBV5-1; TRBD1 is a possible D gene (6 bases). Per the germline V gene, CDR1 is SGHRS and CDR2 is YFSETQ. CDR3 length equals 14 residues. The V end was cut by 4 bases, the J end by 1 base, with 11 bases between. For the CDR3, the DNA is TGCGCCAGCAGCCCCGGACAGCCCCAAGAGACCCAGTACTTC. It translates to CASSPGQPQETQYF.

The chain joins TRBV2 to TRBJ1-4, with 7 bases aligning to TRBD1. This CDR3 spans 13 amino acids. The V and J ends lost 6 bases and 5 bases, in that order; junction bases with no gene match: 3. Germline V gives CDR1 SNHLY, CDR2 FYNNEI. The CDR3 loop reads CASSRGKNEKLFF. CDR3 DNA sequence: TGTGCCAGCAGCAGGGGGAAGAATGAAAAACTGTTTTTT.

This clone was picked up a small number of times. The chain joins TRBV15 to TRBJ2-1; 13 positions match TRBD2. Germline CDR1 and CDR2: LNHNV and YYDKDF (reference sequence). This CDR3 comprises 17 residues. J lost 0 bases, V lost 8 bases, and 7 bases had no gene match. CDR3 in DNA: TGTGCCACCGCGAGGACTAGCGGGAGCGGCTCCTACAATGAGCAGTTCTTC. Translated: CATARTSGSGSYNEQFF.

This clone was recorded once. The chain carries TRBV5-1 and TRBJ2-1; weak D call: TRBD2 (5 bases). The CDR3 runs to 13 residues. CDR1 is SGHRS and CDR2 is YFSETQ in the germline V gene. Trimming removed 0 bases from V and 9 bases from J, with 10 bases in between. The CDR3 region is CASSLGEFGEQFF. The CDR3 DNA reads TGCGCCAGCAGCTTGGGGGAGTTCGGTGAGCAGTTCTTC.

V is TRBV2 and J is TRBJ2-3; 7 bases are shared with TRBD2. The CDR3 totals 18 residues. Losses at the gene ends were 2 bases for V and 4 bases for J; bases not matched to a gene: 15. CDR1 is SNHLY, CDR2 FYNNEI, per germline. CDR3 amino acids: CASSERQRTGGPSDTQYF. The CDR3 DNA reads TGTGCCAGCAGTGAACGGCAAAGGACGGGAGGCCCTTCAGATACGCAGTATTTT.

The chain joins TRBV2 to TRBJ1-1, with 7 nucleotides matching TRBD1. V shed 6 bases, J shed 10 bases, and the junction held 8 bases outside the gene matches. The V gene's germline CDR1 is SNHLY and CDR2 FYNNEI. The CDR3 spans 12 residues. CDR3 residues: CASSVGQGGAFF. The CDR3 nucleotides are TGTGCCAGCAGCGTCGGGCAGGGGGGAGCTTTCTTT.

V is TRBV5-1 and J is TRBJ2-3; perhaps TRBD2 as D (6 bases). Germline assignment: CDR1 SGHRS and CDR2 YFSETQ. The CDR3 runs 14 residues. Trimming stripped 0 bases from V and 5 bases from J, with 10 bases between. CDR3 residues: CASSLAGGGDTQYF. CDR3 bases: TGCGCCAGCAGCTTGGCCGGGGGTGGAGATACGCAGTATTTT.

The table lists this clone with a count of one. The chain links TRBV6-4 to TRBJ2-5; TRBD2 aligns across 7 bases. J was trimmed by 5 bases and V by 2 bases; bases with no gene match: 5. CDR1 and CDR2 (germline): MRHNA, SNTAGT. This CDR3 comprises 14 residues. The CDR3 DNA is TGTGCCAGCAGTGACGCGGGAGTAACGGAGACCCAGTACTTC. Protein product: CASSDAGVTETQYF.

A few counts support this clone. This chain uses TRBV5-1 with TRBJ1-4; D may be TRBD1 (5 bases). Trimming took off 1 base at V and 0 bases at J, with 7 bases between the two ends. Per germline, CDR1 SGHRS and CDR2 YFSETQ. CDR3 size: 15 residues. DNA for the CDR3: TGCGCCAGCAGCTTGTTAGGGGCAACTAATGAAAAACTGTTTTTT. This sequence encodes CASSLLGATNEKLFF. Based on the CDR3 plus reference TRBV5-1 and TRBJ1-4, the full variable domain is KAGVTQTPRYLIKTRGQQVTLSCSPISGHRSVSWYQQTPGQGLQFLFEYFSETQRNKGNFPGRFSGRQFSNSRSEMNVSTLELGDSALYLCASSLLGATNEKLFFGSGTQLSVL.

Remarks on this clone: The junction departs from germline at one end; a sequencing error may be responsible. The CDR3 reads CSAGQGMKTEAFF. CDR3 coding DNA: TGCAGCGCGGGACAGGGGATGAAAACTGAAGCTTTCTTT. This chain joins TRBV29-1 and TRBJ1-1, with 10 bases lining up with TRBD1. The CDR3 sequence is 13 residues long. Germline V gene lookup returns CDR1 SQVTM and CDR2 ANQGSEA.

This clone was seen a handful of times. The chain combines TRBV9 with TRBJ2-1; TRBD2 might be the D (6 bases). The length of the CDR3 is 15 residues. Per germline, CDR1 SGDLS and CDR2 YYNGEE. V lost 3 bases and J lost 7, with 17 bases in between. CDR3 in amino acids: CASSAGWTEGNEQFF. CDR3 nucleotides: TGTGCCAGCAGCGCTGGCTGGACGGAGGGGAATGAGCAGTTCTTC.

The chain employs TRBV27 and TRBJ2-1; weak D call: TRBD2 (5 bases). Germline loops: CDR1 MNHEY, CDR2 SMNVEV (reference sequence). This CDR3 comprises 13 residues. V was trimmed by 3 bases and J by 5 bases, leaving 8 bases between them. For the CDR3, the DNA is TGTGCCAGCAGTTTTAGCGCCAACAATGAGCAGTTCTTC. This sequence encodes CASSFSANNEQFF.

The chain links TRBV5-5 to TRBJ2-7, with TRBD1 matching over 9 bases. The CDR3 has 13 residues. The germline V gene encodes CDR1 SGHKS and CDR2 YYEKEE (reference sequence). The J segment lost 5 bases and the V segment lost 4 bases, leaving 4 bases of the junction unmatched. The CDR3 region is CASSTGQGDEQYF. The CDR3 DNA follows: TGTGCCAGCAGCACGGGACAGGGAGACGAGCAGTACTTC.

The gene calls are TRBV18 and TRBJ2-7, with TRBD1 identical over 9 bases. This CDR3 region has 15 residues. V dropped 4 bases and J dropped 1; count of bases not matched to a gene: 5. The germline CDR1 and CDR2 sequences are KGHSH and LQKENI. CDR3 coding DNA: TGTGCCAGCTCACAGGGACAGGGTCAATCCTACGAGCAGTACTTC. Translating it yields CASSQGQGQSYEQYF.

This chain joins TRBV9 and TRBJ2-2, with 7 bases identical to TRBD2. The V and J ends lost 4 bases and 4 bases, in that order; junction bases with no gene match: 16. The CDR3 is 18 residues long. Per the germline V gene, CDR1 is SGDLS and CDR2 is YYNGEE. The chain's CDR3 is CASSSSPVSGGSTGELFF. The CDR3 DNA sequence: TGTGCCAGCAGCTCCTCCCCGGTTTCGGGAGGCTCCACCGGGGAGCTGTTTTTT.